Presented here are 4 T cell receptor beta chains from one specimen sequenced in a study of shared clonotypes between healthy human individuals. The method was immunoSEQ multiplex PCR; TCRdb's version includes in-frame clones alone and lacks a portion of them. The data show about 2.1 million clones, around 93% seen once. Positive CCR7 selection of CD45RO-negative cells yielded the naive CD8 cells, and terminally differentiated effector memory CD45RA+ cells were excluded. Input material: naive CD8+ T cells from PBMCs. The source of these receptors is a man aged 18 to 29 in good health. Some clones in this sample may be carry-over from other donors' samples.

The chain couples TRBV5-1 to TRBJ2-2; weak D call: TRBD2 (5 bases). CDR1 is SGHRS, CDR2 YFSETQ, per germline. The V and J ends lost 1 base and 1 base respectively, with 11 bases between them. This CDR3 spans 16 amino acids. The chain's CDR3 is CASSLLREMNTGELFF. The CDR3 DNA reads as TGCGCCAGCAGCTTGCTTCGGGAAATGAACACCGGGGAGCTGTTTTTT.

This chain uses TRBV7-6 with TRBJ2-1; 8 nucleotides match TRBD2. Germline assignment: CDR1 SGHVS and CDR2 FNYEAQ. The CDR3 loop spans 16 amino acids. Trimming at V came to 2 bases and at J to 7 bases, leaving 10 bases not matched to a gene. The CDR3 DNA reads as TGTGCCAGCAGCTTATTGAGTGGCCTAGCGGGTAATGAGCAGTTCTTC. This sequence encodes CASSLLSGLAGNEQFF.

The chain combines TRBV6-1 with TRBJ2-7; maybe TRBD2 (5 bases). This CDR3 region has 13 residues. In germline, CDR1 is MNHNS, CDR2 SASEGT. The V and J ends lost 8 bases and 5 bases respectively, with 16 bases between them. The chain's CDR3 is CASPGSGVDEQYF. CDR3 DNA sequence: TGTGCCAGCCCTGGATCCGGGGTGGACGAGCAGTACTTC.

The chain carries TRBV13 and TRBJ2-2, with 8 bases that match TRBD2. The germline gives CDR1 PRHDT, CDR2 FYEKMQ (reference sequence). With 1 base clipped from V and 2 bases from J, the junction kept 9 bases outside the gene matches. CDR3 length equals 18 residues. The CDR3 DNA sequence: TGTGCCAGCAGCTTAGCTGGAAGCGGGAGTACAAACACCGGGGAGCTGTTTTTT. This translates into CASSLAGSGSTNTGELFF.